This TCR beta chain appears in the sequencing data of a study of blood T cell repertoires in COVID-19. Study-wide background: The samples span acute and convalescent COVID-19 from the United States, Italy and Spain.

CDR1 and CDR2 from the germline V gene are SGHAT and FQNNGV. Losses at the gene ends were 5 bases for V and 6 bases for J; bases not matched to a gene: 11. The CDR3 length is 15 residues. The authors' processing: Reference gene primer amplification in the assay estimated nucleated cell counts. Repertoires were generated with immunoSEQ multiplex PCR, while TCRdb's copy carries only in-frame clones and drops some. Clone size and the V and J calls come from that table; the DNA yielded D and trimming. In the table there are 65,000 to 75,000 clones, more than 75% of which are singletons. The genes are TRBV11-2 and TRBJ1-1; TRBD1 aligns across 8 bases. The sample taken for sequencing was peripheral blood. The receptor's source is a man aged 50-60 years with acute or convalescent COVID-19. In nucleotides, the CDR3 is TGTGCCAGCAGCCGACCCCAGGGGGCAAGGGCTGAAGCTTTCTTT. Encoded protein: CASSRPQGARAEAFF.